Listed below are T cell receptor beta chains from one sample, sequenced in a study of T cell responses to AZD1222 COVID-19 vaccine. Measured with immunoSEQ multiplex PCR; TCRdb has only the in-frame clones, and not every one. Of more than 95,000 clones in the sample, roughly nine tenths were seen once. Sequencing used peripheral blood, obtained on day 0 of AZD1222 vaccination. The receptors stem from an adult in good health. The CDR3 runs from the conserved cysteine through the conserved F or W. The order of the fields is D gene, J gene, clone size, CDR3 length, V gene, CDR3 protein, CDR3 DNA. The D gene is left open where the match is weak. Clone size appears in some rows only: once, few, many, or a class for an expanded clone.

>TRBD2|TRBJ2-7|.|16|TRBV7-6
CASSLDAGLGSYEQYF
TGTGCCAGCAGCTTAGATGCGGGACTAGGATCCTACGAGCAGTACTTC
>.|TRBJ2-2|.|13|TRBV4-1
CASSQNPTGELFF
TGCGCCAGCAGCCAGAATCCCACCGGGGAGCTGTTTTTT
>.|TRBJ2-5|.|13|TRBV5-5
CASSPYGQETQYF
TGTGCCAGCAGCCCTTACGGGCAAGAGACCCAGTACTTC
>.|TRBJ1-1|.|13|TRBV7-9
CASSLRGNTEAFF
TGTGCCAGCAGTCTAAGGGGGAACACTGAAGCTTTCTTT
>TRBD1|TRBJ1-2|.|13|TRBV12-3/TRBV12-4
CASSTWDRDDYTF
TGTGCCAGCAGTACGTGGGACAGGGATGACTACACCTTC
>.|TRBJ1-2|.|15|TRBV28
CASTSPTGADYGYTF
TGTGCCAGCACCTCCCCAACGGGGGCGGACTATGGCTACACCTTC
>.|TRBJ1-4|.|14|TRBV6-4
CASSPGGAGEKLFF
TGTGCCAGCAGCCCCGGGGGGGCGGGAGAAAAACTGTTTTTT
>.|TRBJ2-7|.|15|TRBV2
CASRAEQGYSYEQYF
TGTGCCAGCAGGGCTGAACAGGGATACTCCTACGAGCAGTACTTC
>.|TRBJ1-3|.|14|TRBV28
CASSSRGAGNTIYF
TGTGCCAGCAGTTCCAGGGGTGCTGGAAACACCATATATTTT
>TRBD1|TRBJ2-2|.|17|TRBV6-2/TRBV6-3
CASSYTRDRGYNGELFF
TGTGCCAGCAGTTACACCCGGGACAGGGGGTATAACGGGGAGCTGTTTTTT
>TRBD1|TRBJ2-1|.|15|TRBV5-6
CASSLLRGQWNEQFF
TGTGCCAGCAGCTTGCTCAGGGGGCAATGGAATGAGCAGTTCTTC
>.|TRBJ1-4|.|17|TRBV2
CASSDLTGFLVGEKLFF
TGTGCCAGCAGTGATCTTACAGGGTTCTTGGTTGGTGAAAAACTGTTTTTT
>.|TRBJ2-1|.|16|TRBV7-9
CASSLALLSNPVGQFF
TGTGCCAGCAGCTTAGCGCTCCTCTCTAACCCCGTGGGGCAGTTCTTC
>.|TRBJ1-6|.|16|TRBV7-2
CASSLAAGIYNSPLHF
TGTGCCAGCAGCTTAGCGGCAGGGATCTATAATTCACCCCTCCACTTT
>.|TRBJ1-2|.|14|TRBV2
CASSEVQGAGGYTF
TGTGCCAGCAGTGAAGTACAGGGCGCCGGTGGCTACACCTTC
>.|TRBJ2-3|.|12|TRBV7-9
CASSLSTDTQYF
TGTGCCAGCAGCTTAAGCACAGATACGCAGTATTTT
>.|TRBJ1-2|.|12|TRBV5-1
CASTGENYGYTF
TGCGCCAGCACAGGCGAAAACTATGGCTACACCTTC
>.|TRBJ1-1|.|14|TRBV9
CASSGAREPTEAFF
TGTGCCAGCAGCGGGGCCCGGGAGCCGACTGAAGCTTTCTTT
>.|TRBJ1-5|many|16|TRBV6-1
CASSEGAGDSHQPQHF
TGTGCCAGCAGTGAAGGTGCCGGCGACAGCCATCAGCCCCAGCATTTT
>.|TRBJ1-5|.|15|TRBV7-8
CASSLAASFNQPQHF
TGTGCCAGCAGCTTAGCGGCCTCCTTCAATCAGCCCCAGCATTTT
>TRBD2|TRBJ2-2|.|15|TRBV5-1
CASSRTSGNTGELFF
TGCGCCAGCAGCCGGACTAGCGGGAACACCGGGGAGCTGTTTTTT
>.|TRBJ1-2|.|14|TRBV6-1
CASSERGRWYGYTF
TGTGCCAGCAGTGAGCGGGGGAGGTGGTATGGCTACACCTTC
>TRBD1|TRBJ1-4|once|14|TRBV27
CASRPTGGREKLFF
TGTGCCAGCAGACCTACAGGGGGCAGAGAAAAACTGTTTTTT
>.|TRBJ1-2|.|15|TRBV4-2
CASSQGARGDYGYTF
TGTGCCAGCAGCCAGGGGGCCAGGGGAGACTATGGCTACACCTTC
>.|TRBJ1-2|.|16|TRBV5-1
CASSYTVPSANYGYTF
TGCGCCAGCAGCTACACCGTCCCCTCCGCTAACTATGGCTACACCTTC
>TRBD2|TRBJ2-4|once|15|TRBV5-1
CASSLAEGSGGVYNF
TGCGCCAGCAGCTTGGCCGAGGGTAGCGGGGGAGTTTACAACTTC
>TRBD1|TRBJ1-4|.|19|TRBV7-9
CASSSFEGGQGFGSEKLFF
TGTGCCAGCAGTTCCTTCGAGGGGGGACAGGGGTTTGGGAGCGAAAAACTGTTTTTT
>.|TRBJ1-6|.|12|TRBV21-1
CASRTPHSPLHF
TGTGCCAGCAGGACACCTCATTCACCCCTCCACTTT
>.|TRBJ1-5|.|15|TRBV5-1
CASSLDRSPTQPQHF
TGCGCCAGCAGCTTGGACAGATCACCAACCCAGCCCCAGCATTTT
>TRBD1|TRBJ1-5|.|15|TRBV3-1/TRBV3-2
CASSAHRGQGQPQHF
TGTGCCAGCAGCGCCCACAGGGGGCAGGGTCAGCCCCAGCATTTT
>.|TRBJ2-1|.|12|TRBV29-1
CSVGGLYNEQFF
TGCAGCGTTGGGGGGCTGTACAATGAGCAGTTCTTC
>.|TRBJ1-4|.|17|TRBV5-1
CASSLAVSANHNEKLFF
TGCGCCAGCAGCTTGGCAGTCAGTGCAAACCATAATGAAAAACTGTTTTTT
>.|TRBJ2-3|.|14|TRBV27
CASSLSRWLNTQYF
TGTGCCAGCAGTTTATCCCGATGGCTAAATACGCAGTATTTT
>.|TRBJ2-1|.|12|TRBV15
CATSIPPGEQFF
TGTGCCACCAGCATTCCGCCCGGAGAGCAGTTCTTC
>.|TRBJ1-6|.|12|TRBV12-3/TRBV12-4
CASSFTVSPLHF
TGTGCCAGCAGTTTTACAGTTTCACCCCTCCACTTT
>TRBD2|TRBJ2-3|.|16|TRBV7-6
CASSLVAGGYADTQYF
TGTGCCAGCAGCTTAGTGGCGGGGGGATATGCAGATACGCAGTATTTT
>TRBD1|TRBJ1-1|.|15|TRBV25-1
CASSDRRGLDTEAFF
TGTGCCAGCAGTGATCGCAGGGGGCTCGACACTGAAGCTTTCTTT
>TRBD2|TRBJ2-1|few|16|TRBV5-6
CASSLFGLAVINEQFF
TGTGCCAGCAGCTTGTTCGGACTAGCGGTCATAAATGAGCAGTTCTTC
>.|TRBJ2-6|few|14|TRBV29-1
CSVLAAAGANVLTF
TGCAGCGTCCTCGCGGCAGCTGGGGCCAACGTCCTGACTTTC
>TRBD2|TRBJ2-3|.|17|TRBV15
CATSRPSMAGGRDTQYF
TGTGCCACCAGCAGACCATCTATGGCGGGAGGGCGAGATACGCAGTATTTT
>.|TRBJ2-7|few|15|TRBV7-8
CASSLGAASRDEQYF
TGTGCCAGCAGCTTAGGGGCGGCTAGTAGGGACGAGCAGTACTTC
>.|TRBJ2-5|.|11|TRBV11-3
CASRRGETQYF
TGTGCCAGCAGAAGGGGGGAGACCCAGTACTTC
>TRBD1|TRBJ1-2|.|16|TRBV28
CASSFTGGVLMGGYTF
TGTGCCAGCAGTTTCACAGGGGGTGTATTGATGGGTGGCTACACCTTC
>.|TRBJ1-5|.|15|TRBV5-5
CASSTGPGRNQPQHF
TGTGCCAGCAGCACAGGGCCAGGTAGGAATCAGCCCCAGCATTTT
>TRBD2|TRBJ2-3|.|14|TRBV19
CASSMQRESDTQYF
TGTGCCAGTAGTATGCAGCGGGAATCAGATACGCAGTATTTT
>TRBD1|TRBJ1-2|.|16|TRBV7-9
CASSTGGTGALGGYTF
TGTGCCAGCTCAACGGGAGGGACAGGGGCCCTTGGCGGCTACACCTTC
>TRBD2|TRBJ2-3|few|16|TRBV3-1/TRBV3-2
CASRPRGGGSTDTQYF
TGTGCCAGCAGGCCACGCGGCGGGGGTAGCACAGATACGCAGTATTTT
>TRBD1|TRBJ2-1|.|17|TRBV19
CASSIALTGSSYNEQFF
TGTGCCAGTAGTATAGCCCTGACAGGGAGCTCCTACAATGAGCAGTTCTTC
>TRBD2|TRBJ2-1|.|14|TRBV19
CASSRREKNNEQFF
TGTGCCAGTAGTAGGCGGGAGAAAAACAATGAGCAGTTCTTC
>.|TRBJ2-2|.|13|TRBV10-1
CASSERNTGELFF
TGCGCCAGCAGCGAACGGAACACCGGGGAGCTGTTTTTT
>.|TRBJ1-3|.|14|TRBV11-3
CASSLDGAGNTIYF
TGTGCCAGCAGCTTAGACGGCGCTGGAAACACCATATATTTT
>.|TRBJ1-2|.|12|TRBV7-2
CASSVNNYGYTF
TGTGCCAGCAGCGTAAATAACTATGGCTACACCTTC
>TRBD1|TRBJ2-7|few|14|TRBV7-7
CASSLEPGGYEQYF
TGTGCTAGCAGCTTAGAGCCAGGGGGCTACGAGCAGTACTTC
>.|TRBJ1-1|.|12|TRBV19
CASSIGWSEAFF
TGTGCCAGTAGTATAGGTTGGAGTGAAGCTTTCTTT
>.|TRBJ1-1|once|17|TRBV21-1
CASSLHAQGGQDTEAFF
TGTGCCAGCAGCCTTCATGCACAGGGAGGGCAGGACACTGAAGCTTTCTTT
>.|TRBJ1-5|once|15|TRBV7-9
CASSLGGLSNQPQHF
TGTGCCAGCAGCTTGGGAGGGCTCAGCAATCAGCCCCAGCATTTT
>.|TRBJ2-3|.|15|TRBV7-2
CASSFAGPSTDTQYF
TGTGCCAGCAGCTTTGCGGGACCCAGCACAGATACGCAGTATTTT
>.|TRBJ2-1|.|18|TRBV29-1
CSVGSIAETGSSYNEQFF
TGCAGCGTTGGGTCGATCGCAGAGACCGGGAGCTCCTACAATGAGCAGTTCTTC
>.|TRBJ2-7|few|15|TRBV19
CASSMDNRRTYEQYF
TGTGCCAGTAGTATGGACAACCGCCGTACCTACGAGCAGTACTTC
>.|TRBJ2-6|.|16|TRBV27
CASRLQVSSGANVLTF
TGTGCCAGCAGGCTACAGGTCAGCTCTGGGGCCAACGTCCTGACTTTC